This entry lists 7 T cell receptor beta chains sequenced from one sample in a study of blood T cell repertoires in COVID-19. Clones were read by immunoSEQ multiplex PCR, and TCRdb kept only the in-frame ones, dropping some. The repertoire holds about 250,000 clones, with around 90% as singletons. Sequenced sample: peripheral blood. Receptors originate from a man younger than 30 with active or convalescent COVID-19.

The chain links TRBV12-3 or TRBV12-4 to TRBJ1-4; 10 bases map to TRBD1. The length of the CDR3 is 13 residues. The junction had 4 bases not matched to a gene; V was cut back by 8 bases and J by 7 bases. The CDR3 nucleotides read TGTGCCAGCCAAGGGACAGGGGTTGAAAAACTGTTTTTT. Protein product: CASQGTGVEKLFF.

The CDR3 region has the DNA TGTGCCAGCAGCTTAACTTCTAGCGGGGGGTCGGCTATGAATGAGCAGTTCTTC. Its translation is CASSLTSSGGSAMNEQFF. The J gene is TRBJ2-1, the V gene TRBV11-3; 11 nucleotides line up with TRBD2. Per the germline V gene, CDR1 is SGHNT and CDR2 is YENEEA. Losses at the gene ends were 2 bases for V and 7 bases for J; bases not matched to a gene: 13. The CDR3 runs to 18 residues.

The V call is TRBV27, the J call TRBJ2-5, with TRBD2 as a possible D gene (6 bases). This CDR3 comprises 13 residues. Per the germline V gene, CDR1 is MNHEY and CDR2 is SMNVEV (reference sequence). The ends were cut back, 1 base at V and 5 bases at J, with 8 bases in the middle. CDR3 in DNA: TGTGCCAGCAGTTTATTGGCGGGGGAGACCCAGTACTTC. This codes for CASSLLAGETQYF.

This clone was seen just once. The chain carries TRBV11-2 and TRBJ1-2; tentative D call: TRBD1 (5 bases). Looked up from germline, CDR1 is SGHAT and CDR2 is FQNNGV. Trimming took 3 bases from V and 1 from J, leaving 6 bases between them. The CDR3 runs to 13 residues. Written as DNA, the CDR3 is TGTGCCAGCAGCTTGACAGTTAACTATGGCTACACCTTC. It yields the protein CASSLTVNYGYTF.

The chain's CDR3 is CASSLRLAEDTDTQYF. CDR3 in DNA: TGTGCCAGCAGCTTAAGACTAGCGGAGGACACAGATACGCAGTATTTT. The rearrangement uses TRBV11-2 and TRBJ2-3, with 9 bases lining up with TRBD2. The CDR3 sequence is 16 residues long. V lost 2 bases to trimming and J lost 2 bases; unmatched junction nucleotides: 5. From germline, CDR1 is SGHAT and CDR2 FQNNGV.

The chain links TRBV5-1 to TRBJ1-2; D is ambiguous. V lost 0 bases to trimming and J lost 2 bases, with 8 bases between them. This CDR3 has 14 amino acids. CDR1 is SGHRS and CDR2 is YFSETQ in the germline V gene. As DNA, the CDR3 is TGCGCCAGCAGCTTGGCAGGAGGGAACTATGGCTACACCTTC. This encodes CASSLAGGNYGYTF.

The chain uses TRBV13 and TRBJ1-4, with a weak D call TRBD1 (5 bases). The CDR3 loop spans 14 amino acids. The germline gives CDR1 PRHDT, CDR2 FYEKMQ (reference sequence). V was clipped by 2 bases and J by 8 bases, with 12 bases between them. The CDR3 DNA reads TGTGCCAGCAGCTTAACAGGTGTAAACGAAAAACTGTTTTTT. Residues: CASSLTGVNEKLFF.